The clone carrying this T cell receptor beta chain was seen repeatedly, ten times or more. The data are from a study of naive and memory T cell subsets. Alpha and beta constant region primers primed reverse transcription for blood and skin samples. Amplification of ligated cDNA took four PCR rounds with SP2 and nested alpha and beta constant primers. TCRdb fed the 5' RACE reads into MiXCR, producing one record per CDR3 protein. The sample lists tens of thousands of distinct CDR3 sequences, 4% to 4.5% occurring once. Whole-blood samples were less than 3 ml of peripheral blood from healthy adult volunteers. Reverse transcription used DNase-treated unsorted total RNA, aiming for roughly 1 to 1000 ng. This clonotype was sampled from a male donor in good health.

CDR3 loop: CSARATAGGRNEQFF. CDR3 in DNA: TGCAGTGCTAGAGCTACTGCGGGGGGGCGTAATGAGCAGTTCTTC. The genes are TRBV20-1 and TRBJ2-1, with 9 nucleotides matching TRBD2. CDR1 is DFQATT, CDR2 SNEGSKA, per germline (reference sequence). This CDR3 has 15 amino acids. V was clipped by 1 base and J by 7 bases; unmatched bases: 8.